This entry is about one T cell receptor beta chain. Its cognate antigen is unknown. The sample carries other DNA sequences with the same CDR3. This specimen belongs to a study of shared clonotypes between healthy human individuals. All of the donors resided in Nashville, Tennessee, and each was a Caucasian adult. General study results and limits: Shared clonotypes across all four donors exceeded non-shared ones in generation probability. Only blood underwent sampling, and tissue repertoires likely differ.

The CDR3 runs 13 residues. Germline CDR1 and CDR2: WNHNN and SYGVQD (reference sequence). Trimming took 0 bases from V and 2 from J, leaving 5 bases between them. Profiling relied on immunoSEQ multiplex PCR, and the TCRdb table lists in-frame clones only, not all of them. The sample has some 630,000 clones, more than 70% seen once; the top ten hold 1.8%. The chain recombines TRBV10-1 with TRBJ2-7; D unclear. Sequencing was carried out using memory CD4+ T cells sorted from blood. Subset indicated: CD45RA-negative fraction. This TCR came from a woman between 25 and 40 years old in good health. CDR3 sequence (DNA): TGCGCCAGCAGTGAGTCAGGGACCTACGAGCAGTACTTC. This codes for CASSESGTYEQYF.